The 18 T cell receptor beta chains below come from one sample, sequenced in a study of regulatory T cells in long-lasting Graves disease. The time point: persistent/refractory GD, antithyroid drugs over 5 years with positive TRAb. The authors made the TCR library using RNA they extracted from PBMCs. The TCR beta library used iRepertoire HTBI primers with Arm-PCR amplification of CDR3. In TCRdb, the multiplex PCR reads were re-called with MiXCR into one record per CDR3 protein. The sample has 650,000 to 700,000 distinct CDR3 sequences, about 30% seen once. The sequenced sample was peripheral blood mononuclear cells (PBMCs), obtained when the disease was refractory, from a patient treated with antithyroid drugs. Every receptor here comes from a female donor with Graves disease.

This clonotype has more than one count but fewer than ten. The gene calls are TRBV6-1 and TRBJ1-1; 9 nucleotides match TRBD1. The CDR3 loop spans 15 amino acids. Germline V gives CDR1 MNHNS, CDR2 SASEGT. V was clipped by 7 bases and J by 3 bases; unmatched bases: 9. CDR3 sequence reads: CASISGQGLYTEAFF. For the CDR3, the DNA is TGTGCCAGCATCTCTGGACAGGGGCTATACACTGAAGCTTTCTTT.

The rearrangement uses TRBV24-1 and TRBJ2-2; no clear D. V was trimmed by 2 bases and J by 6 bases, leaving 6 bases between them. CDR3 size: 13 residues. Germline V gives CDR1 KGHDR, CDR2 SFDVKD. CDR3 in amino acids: CATSDSLAGELFF. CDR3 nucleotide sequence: TGTGCCACCAGTGATTCCCTAGCCGGGGAGCTGTTTTTT.

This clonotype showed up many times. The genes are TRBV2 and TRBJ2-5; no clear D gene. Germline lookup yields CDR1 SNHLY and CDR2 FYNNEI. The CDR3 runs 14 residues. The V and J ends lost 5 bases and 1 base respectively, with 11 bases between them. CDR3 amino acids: CASSIFASQETQYF. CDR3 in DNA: TGTGCCAGCAGTATTTTTGCGAGCCAAGAGACCCAGTACTTC. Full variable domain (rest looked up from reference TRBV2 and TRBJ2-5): EPEVTQTPSHQVTQMGQEVILRCVPISNHLYFYWYRQILGQKVEFLVSFYNNEISEKSEIFDDQFSVERPDGSNFTLKIRSTKLEDSAMYFCASSIFASQETQYFGPGTRLLVL.

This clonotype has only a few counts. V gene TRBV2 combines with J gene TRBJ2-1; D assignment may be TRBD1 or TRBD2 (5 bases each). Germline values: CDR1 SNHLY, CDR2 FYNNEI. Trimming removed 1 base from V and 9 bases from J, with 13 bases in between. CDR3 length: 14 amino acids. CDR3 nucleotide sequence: TGTGCCAGCAGTGAAGGAGTACGGGGCAGTGAGCAGTTCTTC. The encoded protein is CASSEGVRGSEQFF.

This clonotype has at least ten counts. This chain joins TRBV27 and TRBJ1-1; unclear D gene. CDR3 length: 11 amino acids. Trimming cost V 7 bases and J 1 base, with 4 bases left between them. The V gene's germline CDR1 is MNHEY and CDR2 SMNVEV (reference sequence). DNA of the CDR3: TGTGCCAGCAAGACGAACACTGAAGCTTTCTTT. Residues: CASKTNTEAFF.

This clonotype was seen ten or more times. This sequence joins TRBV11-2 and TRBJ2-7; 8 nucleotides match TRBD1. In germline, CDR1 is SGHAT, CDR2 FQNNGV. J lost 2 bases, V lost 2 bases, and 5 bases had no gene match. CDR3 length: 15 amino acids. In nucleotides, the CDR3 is TGTGCCAGCAGCTTACGACAGGGGAGAACCTACGAGCAGTACTTC. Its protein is CASSLRQGRTYEQYF. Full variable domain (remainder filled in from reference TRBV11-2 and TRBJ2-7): EAGVAQSPRYKIIEKRQSVAFWCNPISGHATLYWYQQILGQGPKLLIQFQNNGVVDDSQLPKDRFSAERLKGVDSTLKIQPAKLEDSAVYLCASSLRQGRTYEQYFGPGTRLTVT.

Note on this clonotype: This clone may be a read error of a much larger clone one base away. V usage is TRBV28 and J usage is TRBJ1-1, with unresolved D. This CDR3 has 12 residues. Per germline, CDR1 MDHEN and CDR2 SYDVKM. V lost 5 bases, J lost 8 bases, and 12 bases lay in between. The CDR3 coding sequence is TGTGCCAGCAGTGAGGGCAGTTTGGAAGCTTTCTTT. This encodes CASSEGSLEAFF.

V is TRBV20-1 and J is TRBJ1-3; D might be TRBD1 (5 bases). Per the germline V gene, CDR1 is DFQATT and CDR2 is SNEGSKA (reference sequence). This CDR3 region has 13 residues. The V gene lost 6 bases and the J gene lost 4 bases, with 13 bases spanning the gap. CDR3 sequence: CSARTIGGNTIYF. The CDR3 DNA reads TGCAGTGCCCGGACAATCGGGGGAAACACCATATATTTT.

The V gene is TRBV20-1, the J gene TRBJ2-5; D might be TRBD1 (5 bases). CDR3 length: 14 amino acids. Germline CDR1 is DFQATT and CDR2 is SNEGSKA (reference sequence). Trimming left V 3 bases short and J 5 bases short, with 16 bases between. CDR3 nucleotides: TGCAGTGCTAGTCCCCTTTTTGGGGCTGAGACCCAGTACTTC. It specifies CSASPLFGAETQYF.

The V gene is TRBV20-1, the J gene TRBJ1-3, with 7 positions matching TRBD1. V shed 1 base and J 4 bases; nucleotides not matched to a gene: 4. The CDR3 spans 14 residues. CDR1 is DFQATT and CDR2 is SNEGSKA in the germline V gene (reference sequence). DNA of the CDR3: TGCAGTGCTAGAGGGGGACAGAGCGGAAACACCATATATTTT. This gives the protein CSARGGQSGNTIYF.

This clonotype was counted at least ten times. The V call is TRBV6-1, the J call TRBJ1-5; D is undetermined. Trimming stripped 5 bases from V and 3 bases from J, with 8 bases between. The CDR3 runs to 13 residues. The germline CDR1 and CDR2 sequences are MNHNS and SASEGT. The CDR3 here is CASSHPDNQPQHF. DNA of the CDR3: TGTGCCAGCAGTCACCCGGACAATCAGCCCCAGCATTTT.

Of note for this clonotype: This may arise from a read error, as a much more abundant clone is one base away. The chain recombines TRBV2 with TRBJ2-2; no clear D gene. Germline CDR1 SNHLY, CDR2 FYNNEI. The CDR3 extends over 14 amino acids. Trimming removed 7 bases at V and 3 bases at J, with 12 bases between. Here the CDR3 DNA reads TGTGCCAGCAACATCGATCTCGACACCGGGGAGCTGTTTTTT. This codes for CASNIDLDTGELFF.

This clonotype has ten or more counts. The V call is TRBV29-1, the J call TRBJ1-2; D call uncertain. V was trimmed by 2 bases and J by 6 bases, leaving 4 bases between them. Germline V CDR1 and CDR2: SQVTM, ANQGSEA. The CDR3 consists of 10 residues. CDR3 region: CSVEQNGYTF. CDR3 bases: TGCAGCGTTGAACAGAATGGCTACACCTTC.

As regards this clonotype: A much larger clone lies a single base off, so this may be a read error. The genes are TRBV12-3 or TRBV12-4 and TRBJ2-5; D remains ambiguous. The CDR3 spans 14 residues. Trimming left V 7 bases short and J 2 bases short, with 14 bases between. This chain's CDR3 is CASNSKGTQETQYF. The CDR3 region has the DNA TGTGCCAGCAATTCGAAGGGAACACAAGAGACCCAGTACTTC.

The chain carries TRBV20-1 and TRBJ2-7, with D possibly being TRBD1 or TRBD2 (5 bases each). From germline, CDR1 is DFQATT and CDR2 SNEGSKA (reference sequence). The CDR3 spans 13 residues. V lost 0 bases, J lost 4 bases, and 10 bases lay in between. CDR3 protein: CSARDGARYEQYF. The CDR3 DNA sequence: TGCAGTGCTAGAGACGGGGCTAGGTACGAGCAGTACTTC.

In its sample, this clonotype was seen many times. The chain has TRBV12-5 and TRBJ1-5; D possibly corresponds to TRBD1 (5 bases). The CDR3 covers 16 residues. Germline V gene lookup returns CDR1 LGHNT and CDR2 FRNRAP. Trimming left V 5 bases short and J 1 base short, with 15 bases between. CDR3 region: CASGLQVGRSNQPQHF. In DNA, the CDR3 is TGTGCTAGTGGTCTACAGGTAGGTCGGAGCAATCAGCCCCAGCATTTT.

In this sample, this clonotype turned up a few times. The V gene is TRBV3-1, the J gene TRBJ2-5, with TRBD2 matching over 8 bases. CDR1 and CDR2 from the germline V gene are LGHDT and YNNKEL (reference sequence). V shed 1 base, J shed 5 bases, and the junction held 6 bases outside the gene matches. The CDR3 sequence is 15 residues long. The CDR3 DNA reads TGTGCCAGCAGCCAAGTTAGCGGGATCGGCGAGACCCAGTACTTC. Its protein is CASSQVSGIGETQYF.

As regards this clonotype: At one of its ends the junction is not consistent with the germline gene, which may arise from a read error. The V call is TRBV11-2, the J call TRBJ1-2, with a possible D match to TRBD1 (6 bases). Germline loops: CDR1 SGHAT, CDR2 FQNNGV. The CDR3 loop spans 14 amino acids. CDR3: CASSYSGALEGYTF. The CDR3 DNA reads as TGCGCCAGCAGTTACTCAGGGGCCCTAGAAGGCTACACCTTC.